This TCR beta chain was sequenced for a study of cytomegalovirus exposure and HLA in healthy donors. General study findings and limits: Available immune exposure information was restricted to CMV serostatus only. Rarity held for most TCR sequences, but there were some public TCRs that occurred in many donors. Cytomegalovirus status was reportedly diagnosed by the classifier with high specificity and sensitivity.

The CDR3 runs 15 residues. V shed 4 bases and J 2 bases; nucleotides not matched to a gene: 6. CDR1 and CDR2 (germline): SGHRS, YFSETQ. The PCR employed 60 Vbeta primers together with 13 Jbeta primers. As processed by the authors: About 12 million of about 80 million unique TCR beta chains were shared, per a later count. Method: immunoSEQ multiplex PCR; TCRdb's copy keeps in-frame clones and lacks some. V and J calls and clone size are given by that table; D and trimming were obtained from the DNA. There are 110,000 or so clones in the sample; over 55% occur only once, and about 8% lies in the top ten. Comment on this clone: Its target is not known.

The chain employs TRBV5-1 and TRBJ2-5; the match to TRBD1 covers 9 bases. The clonotype originates from a man between 18 and 35 years old in good health and CMV-seropositive. Material: PBMCs. The CDR3: CASSTRDRVQETQYF. CDR3 coding DNA: TGCGCCAGCAGCACCCGGGACAGGGTTCAAGAGACCCAGTACTTC.